This T cell receptor beta chain was sequenced for a study of early T cells in non-severe SARS-CoV-2 infection. Looking at the study overall: Sequencing of unsorted whole blood was done on bulk RNA, leaving chains unpaired. General observations from the study: Anti-spike CD8 responses were favored by VDJdb matching, which missed private and CD4 specificities.

This clonotype was detected ten times or more. The antigen remains undetermined. Unique molecular identifiers were attached to individual cDNA molecules. Each CDR3 protein is one row after TCRdb ran MiXCR on the 5' RACE reads. Of approximately 71,000 distinct CDR3 sequences listed, roughly an eighth are singletons. Trimming took off 2 bases at V and 11 bases at J, with 21 bases between the two ends. The V gene's germline CDR1 is GTSNPN and CDR2 SVGIG (reference sequence). This CDR3 has 14 residues. The chain links TRBV30 to TRBJ1-1; D is uncertain. Sequenced sample: whole blood. This clonotype originated in an adult who was a healthcare worker with PCR-confirmed SARS-CoV-2 infection or an uninfected control (not recorded which). The CDR3 loop reads CAWSRGLANYTAFF. DNA of the CDR3: TGTGCCTGGAGTAGAGGTTTGGCAAACTATACGGCTTTCTTT.